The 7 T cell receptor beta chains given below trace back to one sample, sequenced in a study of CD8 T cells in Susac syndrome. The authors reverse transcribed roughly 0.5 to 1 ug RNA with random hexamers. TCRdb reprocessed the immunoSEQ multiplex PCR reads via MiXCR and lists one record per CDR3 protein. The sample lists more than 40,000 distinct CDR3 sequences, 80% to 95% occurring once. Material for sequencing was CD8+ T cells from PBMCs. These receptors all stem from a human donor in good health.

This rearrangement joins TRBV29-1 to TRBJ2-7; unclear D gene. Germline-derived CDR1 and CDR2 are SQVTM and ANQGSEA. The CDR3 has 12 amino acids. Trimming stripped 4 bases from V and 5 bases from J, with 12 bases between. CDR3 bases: TGCAGCGTTGTACATAAACCTAACGAGCAGTACTTC. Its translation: CSVVHKPNEQYF.

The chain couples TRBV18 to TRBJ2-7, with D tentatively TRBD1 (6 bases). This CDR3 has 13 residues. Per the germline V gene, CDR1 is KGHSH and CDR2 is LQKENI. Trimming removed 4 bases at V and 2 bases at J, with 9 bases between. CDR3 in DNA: TGTGCCAGCTCACGGGGGACAACCTACGAGCAGTACTTC. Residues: CASSRGTTYEQYF.

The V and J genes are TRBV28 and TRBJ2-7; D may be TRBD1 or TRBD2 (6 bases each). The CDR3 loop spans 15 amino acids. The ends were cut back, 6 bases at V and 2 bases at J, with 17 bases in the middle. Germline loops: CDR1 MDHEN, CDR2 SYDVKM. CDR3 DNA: TGTGCCAGCAGCTACGGGGGCAGGGCCACCTACGAGCAGTACTTC. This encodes CASSYGGRATYEQYF.

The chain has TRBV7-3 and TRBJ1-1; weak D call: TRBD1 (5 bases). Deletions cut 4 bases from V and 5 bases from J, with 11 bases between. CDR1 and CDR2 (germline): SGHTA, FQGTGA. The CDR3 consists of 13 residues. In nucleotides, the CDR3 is TGTGCCAGCAGCTCCCGCCAGGGAACTGAAGCTTTCTTT. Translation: CASSSRQGTEAFF.

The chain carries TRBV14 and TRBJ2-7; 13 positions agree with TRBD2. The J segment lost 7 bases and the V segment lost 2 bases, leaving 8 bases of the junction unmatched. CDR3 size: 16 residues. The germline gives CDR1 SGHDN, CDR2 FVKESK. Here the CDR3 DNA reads TGTGCCAGCAGCCAACCCGGGACTAGCGGGATGTGGGAGCAGTACTTC. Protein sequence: CASSQPGTSGMWEQYF. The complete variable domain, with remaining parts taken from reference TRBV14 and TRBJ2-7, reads EAGVTQFPSHSVIEKGQTVTLRCDPISGHDNLYWYRRVMGKEIKFLLHFVKESKQDESGMPNNRFLAERTGGTYSTLKVQPAELEDSGVYFCASSQPGTSGMWEQYFGPGTRLTVT.

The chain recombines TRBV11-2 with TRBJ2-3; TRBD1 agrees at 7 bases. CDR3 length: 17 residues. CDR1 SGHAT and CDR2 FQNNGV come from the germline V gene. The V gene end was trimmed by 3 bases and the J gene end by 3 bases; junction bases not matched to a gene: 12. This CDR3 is CASSFMTGWSSTDTQYF. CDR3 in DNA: TGTGCCAGCAGCTTTATGACAGGGTGGAGCTCTACAGATACGCAGTATTTT.

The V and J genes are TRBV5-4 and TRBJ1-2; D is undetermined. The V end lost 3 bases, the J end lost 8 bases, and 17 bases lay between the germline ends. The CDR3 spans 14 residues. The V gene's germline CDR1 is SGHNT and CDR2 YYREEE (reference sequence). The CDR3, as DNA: TGTGCCAGCAGCTCCCTTTCGGTCGCCTGGGGCTACACCTTC. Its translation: CASSSLSVAWGYTF.